This is a list of T cell receptor beta chains from one sample in a study of identical twins. One entry per CDR3 protein results from TCRdb running MiXCR on the 5' RACE reads. The data show about 530,000 distinct CDR3 sequences, more than 20% seen once. These same records also appear under a second study, on yellow fever vaccine responses in identical twins.

Sequenced: CD4+ T cells sorted from blood. The receptor set was obtained from a young woman in good health. Each CDR3 is given with its conserved first and last residue. The D gene is left open where the match is weak. Clone size is given for some rows only: seen once, a few or many times, or a class if the clone is expanded.

V: TRBV5-1
J: TRBJ2-3
size: -
length: 14
D: -
DNA: TGCGCCAGCAGTTTCGAAGGGGGCACAGATACGCAGTATTTT
CDR3: CASSFEGGTDTQYF

V: TRBV5-1
J: TRBJ2-7
size: few
length: 16
D: -
DNA: TGCGCCAGCAGCCGAAGTAGCGGTCCGACCTCCTACGAGCAGTACTTC
CDR3: CASSRSSGPTSYEQYF

V: TRBV5-1
J: TRBJ2-2
size: -
length: 17
D: TRBD2
DNA: TGCGCCAGCAGTTTAGTTCCCCCTAGCGGGAATACCGGGGAGCTGTTTTTT
CDR3: CASSLVPPSGNTGELFF

V: TRBV6-6
J: TRBJ2-1
size: -
length: 13
D: -
DNA: TGTGCCAGCAGTTACGAGTCAGACATCGAGCAGTTCTTC
CDR3: CASSYESDIEQFF

V: TRBV2
J: TRBJ2-1
size: -
length: 16
D: -
DNA: TGTGCCAGCACCAAGTGGGGGTCCGAAGCCTACAATGAGCAGTTCTTC
CDR3: CASTKWGSEAYNEQFF

V: TRBV5-1
J: TRBJ1-1
size: few
length: 13
D: -
DNA: TGCGCCAGCAGCTTGGGACAGTCCATTGAAGCTTTCTTT
CDR3: CASSLGQSIEAFF

V: TRBV6-1
J: TRBJ1-1
size: -
length: 13
D: -
DNA: TGTGCCAGCAGCCGTGGCTCGCCGGGGGAGTCTTTCTTT
CDR3: CASSRGSPGESFF

V: TRBV5-1
J: TRBJ2-5
size: -
length: 14
D: -
DNA: TGCGCCAGCACCCGGACGGGAATCCAGGAGACCCAGTACTTC
CDR3: CASTRTGIQETQYF

V: TRBV7-8
J: TRBJ2-3
size: once
length: 13
D: -
DNA: TGTGCCAGCAGCTTAGCGATGACGGGTCAGGAGTATTTT
CDR3: CASSLAMTGQEYF

V: TRBV2
J: TRBJ1-2
size: -
length: 13
D: TRBD1
DNA: TGTGCCAGCAGTACTGCCGGGACAGGGGGCTACACCTTC
CDR3: CASSTAGTGGYTF

V: TRBV4-1
J: TRBJ2-1
size: -
length: 15
D: TRBD1
DNA: TGCGCCAGCAGCCAAGTTCCACAGGGGAACAATGAGCAGTTCTTC
CDR3: CASSQVPQGNNEQFF

V: TRBV7-3
J: TRBJ2-1
size: many
length: 15
D: TRBD2
DNA: TGTGCCAGCAGCTTAGGTAGCGGGGCCCCCAATGAGCAGTTCTTC
CDR3: CASSLGSGAPNEQFF

V: TRBV27
J: TRBJ2-1
size: few
length: 14
D: -
DNA: TGTGCCAGCAGTTTATCTGGGCTGCACAATGAGCAGTTCTTC
CDR3: CASSLSGLHNEQFF

V: TRBV20-1
J: TRBJ1-3
size: -
length: 14
D: TRBD1
DNA: TGCAGTGCTCGACAGGGGGTCTCTGGAAACACCATATATTTT
CDR3: CSARQGVSGNTIYF

V: TRBV7-2
J: TRBJ1-1
size: -
length: 15
D: -
DNA: TGTGCCAGCAGCTTATTCGTACTCATGAACACTGAAGCTTTCTTT
CDR3: CASSLFVLMNTEAFF

V: TRBV5-5
J: TRBJ1-1
size: -
length: 15
D: -
DNA: TGTGCCAGCAGCTTGGTCGGGAGTCGAAACACTGAAGCTTTCTTT
CDR3: CASSLVGSRNTEAFF

V: TRBV12-3/TRBV12-4
J: TRBJ2-2
size: -
length: 20
D: TRBD1
DNA: TGTGCCAGCAGTTTCCATGACAGGATTTTACAGGGGATCATTGTCCGGGAGCTGTTTTTT
CDR3: CASSFHDRILQGIIVRELFF

V: TRBV7-6
J: TRBJ2-3
size: -
length: 15
D: TRBD2
DNA: TGTGCCAGCAGGCGTAGCGGGTTAAACGCAGATACGCAGTATTTT
CDR3: CASRRSGLNADTQYF

V: TRBV5-1
J: TRBJ2-3
size: few
length: 14
D: -
DNA: TGCGCCAGCAGCGCGAACCTAGCGTCAGATACGCAGTATTTT
CDR3: CASSANLASDTQYF

V: TRBV12-3/TRBV12-4
J: TRBJ2-3
size: many
length: 15
D: TRBD1
DNA: TGTGCCAGCAGTTTGGGACAGGTGATCACAGATACGCAGTATTTT
CDR3: CASSLGQVITDTQYF

V: TRBV4-1
J: TRBJ2-3
size: few
length: 15
D: -
DNA: TGCGCCAGCAGCCACAGACTAGGGGAGACAGATACGCAGTATTTT
CDR3: CASSHRLGETDTQYF

V: TRBV4-1
J: TRBJ2-1
size: few
length: 12
D: -
DNA: TGCGCCAGCGCCGGTGGGGGGATCGAGCAGTTCTTC
CDR3: CASAGGGIEQFF

V: TRBV29-1
J: TRBJ2-7
size: -
length: 13
D: -
DNA: TGCAGCGTTACCGGGACCCTAACCTACGAGCAGTACTTC
CDR3: CSVTGTLTYEQYF

V: TRBV5-1
J: TRBJ2-1
size: few
length: 15
D: -
DNA: TGCGCCAGCAGCTTGAGGTCCCAGGGAGACAATGAGCAGTTCTTC
CDR3: CASSLRSQGDNEQFF

V: TRBV3-1
J: TRBJ2-5
size: few
length: 17
D: TRBD2
DNA: TGTGCCAGCAGCCGCCGATCCAGCCTAGCGGAGCAAGAGACCCAGTACTTC
CDR3: CASSRRSSLAEQETQYF